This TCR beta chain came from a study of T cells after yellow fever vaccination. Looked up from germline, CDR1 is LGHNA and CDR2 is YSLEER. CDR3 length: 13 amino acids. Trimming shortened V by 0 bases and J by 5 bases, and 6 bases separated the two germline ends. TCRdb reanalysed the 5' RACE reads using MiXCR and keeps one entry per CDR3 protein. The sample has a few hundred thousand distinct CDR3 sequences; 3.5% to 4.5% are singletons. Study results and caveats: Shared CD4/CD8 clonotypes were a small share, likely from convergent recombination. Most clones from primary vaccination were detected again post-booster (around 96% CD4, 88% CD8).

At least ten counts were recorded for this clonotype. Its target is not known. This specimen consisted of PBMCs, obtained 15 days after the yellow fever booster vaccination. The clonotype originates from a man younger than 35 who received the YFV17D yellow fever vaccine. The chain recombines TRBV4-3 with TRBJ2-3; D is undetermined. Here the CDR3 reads CASSQDRVDTQYF. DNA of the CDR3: TGCGCCAGCAGCCAAGATCGGGTAGATACGCAGTATTTT.